Listed below are T cell receptor beta chains from one sample, sequenced in a study of T cell repertoires in cytomegalovirus infection. TCRdb used MiXCR to reprocess the reads, holding one entry per CDR3 protein. The repertoire holds 150,000 to 200,000 distinct CDR3 sequences, with roughly 20% as singletons. Sequences were obtained from PBMCs. The receptors here all came from a human donor in good health (CMV status not recorded). Some clones in this sample may be carry-over from other donors' samples. The CDR3 runs from the conserved cysteine through the conserved F or W. The order of the fields is clone size, V gene, J gene, D gene, CDR3 protein, CDR3 DNA. D genes are given only for firm matches. The size of a clone is reported for some rows only, either as once, few or many, or as a class for expanded clones.

clone_size: .; v_call: TRBV2; j_call: TRBJ1-1; d_call: TRBD1; cdr3_aa: CASRIPGQGAGTEAFF; cdr3_nt: TGTGCCAGCAGAATACCGGGACAGGGGGCTGGCACTGAAGCTTTCTTT
clone_size: .; v_call: TRBV15; j_call: TRBJ2-3; d_call: .; cdr3_aa: CATSRGLPDTQYF; cdr3_nt: TGTGCCACCAGCCGCGGACTACCAGATACGCAGTATTTT
clone_size: .; v_call: TRBV6-6; j_call: TRBJ1-5; d_call: .; cdr3_aa: CASSYKGRDQPQHF; cdr3_nt: TGTGCCAGCAGTTACAAGGGTAGGGATCAGCCCCAGCATTTT
clone_size: few; v_call: TRBV7-3; j_call: TRBJ1-1; d_call: .; cdr3_aa: CASSLKEGTEAFF; cdr3_nt: TGTGCCAGCAGCCTTAAAGAGGGTACTGAAGCTTTCTTT
clone_size: few; v_call: TRBV6-1; j_call: TRBJ1-6; d_call: .; cdr3_aa: CASSEALGVSPLHF; cdr3_nt: TGTGCCAGCAGTGAAGCGCTAGGTGTTTCACCCCTCCACTTT
clone_size: .; v_call: TRBV27; j_call: TRBJ2-7; d_call: .; cdr3_aa: CASSLMGSSYEQYF; cdr3_nt: TGTGCCAGCAGTTTAATGGGAAGCTCCTACGAGCAGTACTTC
clone_size: .; v_call: TRBV7-2; j_call: TRBJ2-5; d_call: .; cdr3_aa: CASSFQAESPETQYF; cdr3_nt: TGTGCCAGCAGCTTCCAAGCGGAGTCACCGGAGACCCAGTACTTC
clone_size: many; v_call: TRBV7-6; j_call: TRBJ1-5; d_call: .; cdr3_aa: CASSLAGEGQPQHF; cdr3_nt: TGTGCCAGCAGCTTAGCTGGAGAAGGACAGCCCCAGCATTTT
clone_size: few; v_call: TRBV7-2; j_call: TRBJ1-4; d_call: .; cdr3_aa: CASSSLDREKLFF; cdr3_nt: TGTGCCAGCAGCTCCTTGGACAGAGAAAAACTGTTTTTT
clone_size: .; v_call: TRBV29-1; j_call: TRBJ1-1; d_call: .; cdr3_aa: CSVGREGAEAFF; cdr3_nt: TGCAGCGTTGGAAGGGAGGGGGCTGAAGCTTTCTTT
clone_size: .; v_call: TRBV28; j_call: TRBJ1-3; d_call: .; cdr3_aa: CASNLGGQLSGNTIYF; cdr3_nt: TGTGCCAGCAACTTAGGTGGACAGTTATCTGGAAACACCATATATTTT
clone_size: .; v_call: TRBV5-4; j_call: TRBJ2-2; d_call: TRBD2; cdr3_aa: CASSLGLAGAGELFF; cdr3_nt: TGTGCCAGCAGCCTCGGACTAGCGGGGGCCGGGGAGCTGTTTTTT
clone_size: .; v_call: TRBV28; j_call: TRBJ2-7; d_call: .; cdr3_aa: CASNKSWGRSSYEQYF; cdr3_nt: TGTGCCAGCAATAAATCTTGGGGGCGGAGCTCCTACGAGCAGTACTTC
clone_size: many; v_call: TRBV12-3/TRBV12-4; j_call: TRBJ1-6; d_call: TRBD1; cdr3_aa: CASSLGQVSYNSPLHF; cdr3_nt: TGTGCCAGCAGTTTGGGACAGGTCTCCTATAATTCACCCCTCCACTTT
clone_size: .; v_call: TRBV6-1; j_call: TRBJ2-5; d_call: .; cdr3_aa: CASSENRGPYF; cdr3_nt: TGTGCCAGCAGTGAAAACCGGGGTCCGTACTTC
clone_size: .; v_call: TRBV12-3/TRBV12-4; j_call: TRBJ1-6; d_call: .; cdr3_aa: CASSLGTGGNRSPLHF; cdr3_nt: TGTGCCAGCAGTTTAGGTACGGGGGGAAATCGTTCACCCCTCCACTTT
clone_size: .; v_call: TRBV19; j_call: TRBJ2-1; d_call: TRBD2; cdr3_aa: CASRTTGLAGGQFF; cdr3_nt: TGTGCCAGTAGGACCACGGGACTAGCGGGAGGGCAGTTCTTC
clone_size: few; v_call: TRBV5-1; j_call: TRBJ2-7; d_call: TRBD1; cdr3_aa: CASSLEGQVSYEQYF; cdr3_nt: TGCGCCAGCAGCTTGGAGGGACAGGTCTCCTACGAGCAGTACTTC
clone_size: many; v_call: TRBV6-1; j_call: TRBJ2-3; d_call: TRBD2; cdr3_aa: CASISGGAEDTQYF; cdr3_nt: TGTGCCAGCATTAGCGGGGGGGCCGAAGATACGCAGTATTTT
clone_size: many; v_call: TRBV2; j_call: TRBJ1-1; d_call: .; cdr3_aa: CASSPDSLEAFF; cdr3_nt: TGTGCCAGCAGTCCGGACAGCCTGGAGGCTTTCTTT
clone_size: many; v_call: TRBV7-2; j_call: TRBJ2-7; d_call: .; cdr3_aa: CASSTNSHQGFEQYF; cdr3_nt: TGTGCCAGCAGCACAAACTCCCATCAAGGCTTCGAGCAGTACTTC
clone_size: many; v_call: TRBV6-1; j_call: TRBJ1-5; d_call: TRBD1; cdr3_aa: CASSPHDRDISSQPQHF; cdr3_nt: TGTGCCAGCAGTCCCCATGACAGGGATATTAGTAGTCAGCCCCAGCATTTT
clone_size: .; v_call: TRBV12-3/TRBV12-4; j_call: TRBJ1-5; d_call: .; cdr3_aa: CASSLEWGTQPQHF; cdr3_nt: TGTGCCAGCAGTTTAGAATGGGGAACTCAGCCCCAGCATTTT
clone_size: .; v_call: TRBV5-5; j_call: TRBJ2-1; d_call: .; cdr3_aa: CASSPEVGFSYNEQFF; cdr3_nt: TGTGCCAGCAGCCCGGAGGTAGGGTTCTCCTACAATGAGCAGTTCTTC
clone_size: .; v_call: TRBV4-1; j_call: TRBJ2-7; d_call: .; cdr3_aa: CASSQDEGGQYYEQYF; cdr3_nt: TGCGCCAGCAGCCAAGACGAAGGTGGACAGTACTACGAGCAGTACTTC
clone_size: .; v_call: TRBV5-6; j_call: TRBJ2-7; d_call: .; cdr3_aa: CASSLDAATYEQYF; cdr3_nt: TGTGCCAGCAGCTTGGATGCAGCAACGTACGAGCAGTACTTC
clone_size: .; v_call: TRBV29-1; j_call: TRBJ1-1; d_call: .; cdr3_aa: CSGALDTEAFF; cdr3_nt: TGCAGCGGTGCCCTGGACACTGAAGCTTTCTTT
clone_size: many; v_call: TRBV12-3/TRBV12-4; j_call: TRBJ2-3; d_call: .; cdr3_aa: CASLHWRAGKADTQYF; cdr3_nt: TGTGCCAGCCTCCACTGGAGAGCAGGGAAGGCAGATACGCAGTATTTT
clone_size: many; v_call: TRBV7-9; j_call: TRBJ2-7; d_call: TRBD2; cdr3_aa: CASSHTSGRSEQYF; cdr3_nt: TGTGCCAGCAGCCACACTAGCGGGCGGAGCGAGCAGTACTTC
clone_size: few; v_call: TRBV10-3; j_call: TRBJ1-1; d_call: .; cdr3_aa: CAISAQQGQAEAFF; cdr3_nt: TGTGCCATCAGTGCCCAACAGGGTCAGGCTGAAGCTTTCTTT
clone_size: .; v_call: TRBV7-9; j_call: TRBJ2-1; d_call: TRBD2; cdr3_aa: CASSSQTSGKVVEQFF; cdr3_nt: TGTGCCAGCAGCTCACAGACTAGCGGGAAGGTTGTTGAGCAGTTCTTC
clone_size: .; v_call: TRBV20-1; j_call: TRBJ1-1; d_call: .; cdr3_aa: CSAKNSGSFGTEAFF; cdr3_nt: TGCAGTGCCAAAAACTCAGGGTCTTTTGGCACTGAAGCTTTCTTT
clone_size: many; v_call: TRBV7-2; j_call: TRBJ1-6; d_call: TRBD1; cdr3_aa: CASSLPPTGKGNSPLHF; cdr3_nt: TGTGCCAGCAGCCTACCACCGACAGGGAAGGGGAATTCACCCCTCCACTTT
clone_size: many; v_call: TRBV20-1; j_call: TRBJ1-6; d_call: .; cdr3_aa: CSAREGARNSPLHF; cdr3_nt: TGCAGTGCTAGAGAGGGGGCTAGGAATTCACCCCTCCACTTT
clone_size: .; v_call: TRBV7-6; j_call: TRBJ2-1; d_call: TRBD1; cdr3_aa: CASRRSGQPYNEQFF; cdr3_nt: TGTGCCAGCCGAAGATCGGGACAGCCATACAATGAGCAGTTCTTC
clone_size: .; v_call: TRBV6-8; j_call: TRBJ2-5; d_call: .; cdr3_aa: CASSTLDTLYQETQYF; cdr3_nt: TGTGCCAGCAGTACCCTCGACACTTTGTACCAAGAGACCCAGTACTTC
clone_size: many; v_call: TRBV28; j_call: TRBJ2-1; d_call: TRBD2; cdr3_aa: CASSGTSGRSTYNEQFF; cdr3_nt: TGTGCCAGCAGCGGGACTAGCGGGAGGAGTACCTACAATGAGCAGTTCTTC
clone_size: .; v_call: TRBV11-2; j_call: TRBJ2-5; d_call: TRBD1; cdr3_aa: CASSLEWTGSRRRETQYF; cdr3_nt: TGTGCCAGCAGCTTAGAATGGACAGGGTCCCGAAGACGAGAGACCCAGTACTTC
clone_size: many; v_call: TRBV28; j_call: TRBJ2-1; d_call: .; cdr3_aa: CASSWGSYNEQFF; cdr3_nt: TGTGCCAGCAGTTGGGGGAGTTACAATGAGCAGTTCTTC
clone_size: few; v_call: TRBV7-9; j_call: TRBJ2-7; d_call: .; cdr3_aa: CASSLGVAREQYF; cdr3_nt: TGTGCCAGCAGCCTTGGAGTAGCGCGCGAGCAGTACTTC
clone_size: few; v_call: TRBV12-3/TRBV12-4; j_call: TRBJ1-6; d_call: .; cdr3_aa: CASSFGIWGSPLHF; cdr3_nt: TGTGCCAGCAGTTTTGGGATTTGGGGTTCACCCCTCCACTTT
clone_size: few; v_call: TRBV29-1; j_call: TRBJ2-3; d_call: .; cdr3_aa: CSVVALQSDTQYF; cdr3_nt: TGCAGCGTTGTGGCCCTGCAATCTGATACGCAGTATTTT
clone_size: .; v_call: TRBV11-3; j_call: TRBJ2-3; d_call: .; cdr3_aa: CASSLQTSGPVEYF; cdr3_nt: TGTGCCAGCAGCTTACAGACCTCGGGTCCGGTGGAGTATTTT
clone_size: few; v_call: TRBV5-1; j_call: TRBJ1-4; d_call: .; cdr3_aa: CASSLFIGATNEKLFF; cdr3_nt: TGCGCCAGCAGCTTGTTCATCGGGGCGACTAATGAAAAACTGTTTTTT
clone_size: many; v_call: TRBV7-2; j_call: TRBJ1-2; d_call: .; cdr3_aa: CASSFRELNYGYTF; cdr3_nt: TGTGCCAGCAGCTTCAGGGAACTCAACTATGGCTACACCTTC
clone_size: few; v_call: TRBV14; j_call: TRBJ2-5; d_call: TRBD2; cdr3_aa: CASSQTPGGRLETQYF; cdr3_nt: TGTGCCAGCAGCCAGACCCCGGGGGGTCGGCTTGAGACCCAGTACTTC
clone_size: few; v_call: TRBV9; j_call: TRBJ2-3; d_call: .; cdr3_aa: CASTGQSDTQYF; cdr3_nt: TGTGCCAGCACCGGACAGTCAGATACGCAGTATTTT
clone_size: few; v_call: TRBV7-8; j_call: TRBJ2-1; d_call: TRBD2; cdr3_aa: CASSNPLAGGLYEQFF; cdr3_nt: TGTGCCAGCAGCAACCCACTAGCGGGAGGGCTTTATGAGCAGTTCTTC
clone_size: many; v_call: TRBV4-1; j_call: TRBJ1-1; d_call: TRBD1; cdr3_aa: CASSQGIGGQRSTEAFF; cdr3_nt: TGCGCCAGCAGCCAAGGCATAGGGGGACAGCGGAGCACTGAAGCTTTCTTT